These 9 T cell receptor beta chains were all obtained from the same sample, sequenced in a study of T cells after yellow fever vaccination. TCRdb recomputed calls from the 5' RACE reads with MiXCR, one row per CDR3 protein. The sample consists of 500,000 to 650,000 distinct CDR3 sequences, about a sixth of them appearing once. The sequenced sample was PBMCs, obtained around 5 days after the first yellow fever vaccination. The receptor set was obtained from a man aged 18 to 30 who received the YFV17D yellow fever vaccine.

This clonotype was seen only a few times. The V call is TRBV12-3 or TRBV12-4, the J call TRBJ2-5; a possible D gene is TRBD2 (7 bases). This CDR3 is 14 amino acids long. Trimming removed 2 bases at V and 4 bases at J, with 11 bases between. CDR3 region: CASSLWGGPETQYF. CDR3 sequence (DNA): TGTGCCAGCAGTTTATGGGGGGGCCCAGAGACCCAGTACTTC.

The chain combines TRBV10-3 with TRBJ1-1, with D unclear. V gave up 4 bases and J gave up 3 bases, with 21 bases separating them. Germline-derived CDR1 and CDR2 are ENHRY and SYGVKD. CDR3 size: 17 residues. Here the CDR3 reads CAISGIGRGDEDTEAFF. Written as DNA, the CDR3 is TGTGCCATCAGTGGAATCGGCCGGGGAGACGAGGACACTGAAGCTTTCTTT.

CDR3: CASSAGTMNTEAFF. The CDR3 coding sequence is TGCGCCAGCAGCGCAGGGACCATGAACACTGAAGCTTTCTTT. This chain links TRBV5-1 with TRBJ1-1; TRBD1 is a possible D gene (5 bases). CDR1 and CDR2 from the germline V gene are SGHRS and YFSETQ. This CDR3 contains 14 residues. Trimming cost V 4 bases and J 0 bases, with 10 bases left between them.

This sequence joins TRBV5-1 and TRBJ1-1; D remains unclear. Trimming took off 0 bases at V and 0 bases at J, with 18 bases between the two ends. This CDR3 has 18 amino acids. Germline-derived CDR1 and CDR2 are SGHRS and YFSETQ. DNA for the CDR3: TGCGCCAGCAGCTTGGTCCTCGGCGGTCGGGAACTGAACACTGAAGCTTTCTTT. Translated: CASSLVLGGRELNTEAFF.

This clonotype was counted between two and nine times. The chain recombines TRBV7-2 with TRBJ1-5; 7 bases align to TRBD1. This CDR3 is 15 amino acids long. V trimming: 1 base; J trimming: 7 bases; junction bases outside the gene matches: 7. Germline V gives CDR1 SGHTA, CDR2 FQGNSA. This CDR3 is CASSLEKGAWQPQHF. The CDR3 DNA reads as TGTGCCAGCAGCTTAGAGAAGGGGGCGTGGCAGCCCCAGCATTTT.

This chain links TRBV9 with TRBJ2-1; 8 nucleotides match TRBD2. The CDR3 extends over 15 amino acids. Germline loops: CDR1 SGDLS, CDR2 YYNGEE. V gave up 3 bases and J gave up 3 bases; unmatched junction bases: 5. The CDR3 DNA reads TGTGCCAGCAGCGCAGGGACTAGTTTCTACAATGAGCAGTTCTTC. Translating gives CASSAGTSFYNEQFF. The whole variable domain, filled in from reference TRBV9 and TRBJ2-1, reads DSGVTQTPKHLITATGQRVTLRCSPRSGDLSVYWYQQSLDQGLQFLIQYYNGEERAKGNILERFSAQQFPDLHSELNLSSLELGDSALYFCASSAGTSFYNEQFFGPGTRLTVL.

This clonotype turned up a few times. This sequence joins TRBV4-1 and TRBJ2-1, with D perhaps TRBD2 (7 bases). CDR1 MGHRA and CDR2 YSYEKL come from the germline V gene. The CDR3 has 18 residues. V was trimmed by 0 bases and J by 10 bases, leaving 25 bases between them. For the CDR3, the DNA is TGCGCCAGCAGCCAAGAACGTGGGCTAGGGGGGGGTTTCGGCGAGCAGTTCTTC. Amino acid sequence: CASSQERGLGGGFGEQFF.

The chain employs TRBV20-1 and TRBJ2-7, with unresolved D. CDR3 length: 13 residues. Trimming shortened V by 0 bases and J by 1 base, and 7 bases separated the two germline ends. The V gene's germline CDR1 is DFQATT and CDR2 SNEGSKA (reference sequence). The chain's CDR3 is CSARDPSSYEQYF. The CDR3 DNA sequence: TGCAGTGCTAGAGATCCCTCGTCCTACGAGCAGTACTTC.

The table lists this clonotype with many counts. The rearrangement uses TRBV5-1 and TRBJ1-5; tentative D call: TRBD1 (6 bases). This CDR3 is 17 amino acids long. Trimming cost V 4 bases and J 0 bases, with 17 bases left between them. Germline lookup yields CDR1 SGHRS and CDR2 YFSETQ. The CDR3 bases are TGCGCCAGCAGCCGTCTACCAGGACAGCTTAGCAATCAGCCCCAGCATTTT. As protein: CASSRLPGQLSNQPQHF.